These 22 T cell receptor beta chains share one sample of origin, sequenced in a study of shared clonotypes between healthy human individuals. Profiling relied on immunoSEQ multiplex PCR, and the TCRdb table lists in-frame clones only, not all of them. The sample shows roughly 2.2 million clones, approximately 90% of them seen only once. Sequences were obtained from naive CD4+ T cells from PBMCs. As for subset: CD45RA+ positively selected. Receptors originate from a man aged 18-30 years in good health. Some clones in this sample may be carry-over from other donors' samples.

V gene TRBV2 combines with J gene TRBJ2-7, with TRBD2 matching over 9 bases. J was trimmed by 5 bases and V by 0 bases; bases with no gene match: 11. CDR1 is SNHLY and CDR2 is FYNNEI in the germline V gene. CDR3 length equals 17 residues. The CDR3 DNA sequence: TGTGCCAGCAGTGAAGCGTCGTTTAGCGGGAGCCCCAACGAGCAGTACTTC. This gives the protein CASSEASFSGSPNEQYF.

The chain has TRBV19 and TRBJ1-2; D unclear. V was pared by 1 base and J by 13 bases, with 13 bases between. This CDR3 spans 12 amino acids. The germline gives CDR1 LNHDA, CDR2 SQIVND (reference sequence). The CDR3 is CASSIGGSDGTF. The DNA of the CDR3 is TGTGCCAGTAGTATAGGTGGTTCTGACGGCACCTTC.

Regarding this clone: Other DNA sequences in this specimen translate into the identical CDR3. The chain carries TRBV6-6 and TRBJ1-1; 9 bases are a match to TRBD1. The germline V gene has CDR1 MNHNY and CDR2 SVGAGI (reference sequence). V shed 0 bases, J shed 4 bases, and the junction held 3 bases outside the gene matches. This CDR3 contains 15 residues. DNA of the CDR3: TGTGCCAGCAGTTACTCGGGGACAGGGCCCACTGAAGCTTTCTTT. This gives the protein CASSYSGTGPTEAFF.

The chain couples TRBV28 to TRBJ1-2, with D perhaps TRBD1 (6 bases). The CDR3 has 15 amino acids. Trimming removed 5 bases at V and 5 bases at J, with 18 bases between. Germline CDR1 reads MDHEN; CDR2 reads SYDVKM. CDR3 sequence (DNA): TGTGCCAGCAGTACCCGAGGGGGGGCGAGGTATGGCTACACCTTC. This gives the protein CASSTRGGARYGYTF.

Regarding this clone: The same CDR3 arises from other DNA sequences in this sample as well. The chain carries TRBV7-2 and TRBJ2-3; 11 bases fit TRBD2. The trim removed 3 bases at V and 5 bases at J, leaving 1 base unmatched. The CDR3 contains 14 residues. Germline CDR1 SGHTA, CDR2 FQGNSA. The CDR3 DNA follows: TGTGCCAGCAGCTTGGGGACTAGCGGAGATACGCAGTATTTT. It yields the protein CASSLGTSGDTQYF. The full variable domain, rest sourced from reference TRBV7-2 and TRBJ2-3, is GAGVSQSPSNKVTEKGKDVELRCDPISGHTALYWYRQSLGQGLEFLIYFQGNSAPDKSGLPSDRFSAERTGGSVSTLTIQRTQQEDSAVYLCASSLGTSGDTQYFGPGTRLTVL.

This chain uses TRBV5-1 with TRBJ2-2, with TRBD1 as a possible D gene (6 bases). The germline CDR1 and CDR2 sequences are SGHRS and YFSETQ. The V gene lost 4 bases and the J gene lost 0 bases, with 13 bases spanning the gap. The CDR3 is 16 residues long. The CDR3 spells CASSPLDRPNTGELFF. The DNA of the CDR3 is TGCGCCAGCAGCCCCCTGGACAGACCGAACACCGGGGAGCTGTTTTTT.

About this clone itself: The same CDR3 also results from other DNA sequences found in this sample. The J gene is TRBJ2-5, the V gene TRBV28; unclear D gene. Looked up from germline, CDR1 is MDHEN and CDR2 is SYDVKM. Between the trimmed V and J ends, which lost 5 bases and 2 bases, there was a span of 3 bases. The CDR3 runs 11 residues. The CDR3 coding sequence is TGTGCCAGCAGTCTACAAGAGACCCAGTACTTC. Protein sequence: CASSLQETQYF.

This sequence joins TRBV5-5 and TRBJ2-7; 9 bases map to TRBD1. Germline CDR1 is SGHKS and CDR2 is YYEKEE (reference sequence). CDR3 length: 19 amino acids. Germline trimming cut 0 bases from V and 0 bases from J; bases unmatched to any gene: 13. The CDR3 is CASSLEGQGPIPLSYEQYF. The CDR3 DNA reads TGTGCCAGCAGCTTGGAGGGACAGGGCCCGATCCCTCTCTCCTACGAGCAGTACTTC.

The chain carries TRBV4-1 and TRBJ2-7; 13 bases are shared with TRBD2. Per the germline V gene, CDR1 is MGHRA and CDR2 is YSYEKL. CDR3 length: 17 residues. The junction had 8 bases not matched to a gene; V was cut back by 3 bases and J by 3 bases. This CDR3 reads CASSQRSGTSGNYEQYF. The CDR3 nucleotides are TGCGCCAGCAGCCAGAGATCCGGGACTAGCGGGAACTACGAGCAGTACTTC.

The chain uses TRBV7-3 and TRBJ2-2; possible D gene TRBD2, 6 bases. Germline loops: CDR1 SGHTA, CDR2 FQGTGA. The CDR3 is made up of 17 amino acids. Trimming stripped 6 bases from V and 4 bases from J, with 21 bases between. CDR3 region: CASSQETGDPGTGELFF. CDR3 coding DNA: TGTGCCAGCAGTCAAGAAACGGGGGACCCGGGCACCGGGGAGCTGTTTTTT.

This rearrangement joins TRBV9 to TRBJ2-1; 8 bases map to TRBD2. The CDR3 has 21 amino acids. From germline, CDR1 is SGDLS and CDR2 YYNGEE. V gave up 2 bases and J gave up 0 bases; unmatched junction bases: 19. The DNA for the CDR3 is TGTGCCAGCAGCGTCCCCCTGGAACCTCTTGAGCGGGAGAGCTCCTACAATGAGCAGTTCTTC. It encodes CASSVPLEPLERESSYNEQFF. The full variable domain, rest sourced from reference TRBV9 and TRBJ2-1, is DSGVTQTPKHLITATGQRVTLRCSPRSGDLSVYWYQQSLDQGLQFLIQYYNGEERAKGNILERFSAQQFPDLHSELNLSSLELGDSALYFCASSVPLEPLERESSYNEQFFGPGTRLTVL.

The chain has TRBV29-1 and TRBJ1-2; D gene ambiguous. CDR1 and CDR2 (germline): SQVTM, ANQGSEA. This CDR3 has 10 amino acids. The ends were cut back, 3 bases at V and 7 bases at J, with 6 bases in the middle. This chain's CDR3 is CSVDRTGYTF. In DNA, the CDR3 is TGCAGCGTTGACAGGACTGGCTACACCTTC.

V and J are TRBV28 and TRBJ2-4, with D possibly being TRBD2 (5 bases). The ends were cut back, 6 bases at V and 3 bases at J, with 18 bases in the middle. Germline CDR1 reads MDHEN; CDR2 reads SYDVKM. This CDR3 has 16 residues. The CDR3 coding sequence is TGTGCCAGCAGCCACCGAACCGGGATGGTCAAAAACATTCAGTACTTC. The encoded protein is CASSHRTGMVKNIQYF.

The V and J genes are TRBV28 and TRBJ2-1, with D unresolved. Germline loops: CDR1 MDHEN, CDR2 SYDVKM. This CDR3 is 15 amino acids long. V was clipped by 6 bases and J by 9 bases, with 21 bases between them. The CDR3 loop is CASSMGSLISGEQFF. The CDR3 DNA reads TGTGCCAGCAGCATGGGATCGCTGATATCCGGTGAGCAGTTCTTC.

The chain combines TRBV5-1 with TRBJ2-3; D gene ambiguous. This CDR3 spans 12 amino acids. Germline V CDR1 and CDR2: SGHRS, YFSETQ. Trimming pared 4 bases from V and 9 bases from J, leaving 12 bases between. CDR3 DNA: TGCGCCAGCAGCCGACTTTATCAAACGCAGTATTTT. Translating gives CASSRLYQTQYF.

The CDR3 is CASSGYSQETQYF. In nucleotides, the CDR3 is TGTGCCAGCAGCGGATATTCCCAAGAGACCCAGTACTTC. This chain joins TRBV4-2 and TRBJ2-5, with no clear D. This CDR3 has 13 amino acids. The V end lost 5 bases, the J end lost 1 base, and 8 bases lay between the germline ends. The germline V gene encodes CDR1 LGHNA and CDR2 YNFKEQ.

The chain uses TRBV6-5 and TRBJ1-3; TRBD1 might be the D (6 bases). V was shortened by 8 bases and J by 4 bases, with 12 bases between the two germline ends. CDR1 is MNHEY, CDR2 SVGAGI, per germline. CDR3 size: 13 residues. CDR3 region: CASARGAGNTIYF. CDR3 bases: TGTGCCAGCGCCAGGGGCGCGGGAAACACCATATATTTT.

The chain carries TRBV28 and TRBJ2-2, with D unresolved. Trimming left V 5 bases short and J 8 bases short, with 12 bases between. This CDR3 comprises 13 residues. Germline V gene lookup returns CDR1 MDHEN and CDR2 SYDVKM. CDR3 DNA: TGTGCCAGCAGTCCCAACCTATTTGGGGAGCTGTTTTTT. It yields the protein CASSPNLFGELFF. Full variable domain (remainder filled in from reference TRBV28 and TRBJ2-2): DVKVTQSSRYLVKRTGEKVFLECVQDMDHENMFWYRQDPGLGLRLIYFSYDVKMKEKGDIPEGYSVSREKKERFSLILESASTNQTSMYLCASSPNLFGELFFGEGSRLTVL.

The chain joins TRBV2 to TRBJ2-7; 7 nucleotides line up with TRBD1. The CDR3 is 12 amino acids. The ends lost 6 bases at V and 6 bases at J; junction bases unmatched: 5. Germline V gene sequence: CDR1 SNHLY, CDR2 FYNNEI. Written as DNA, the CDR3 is TGTGCCAGCAGGGGGGACAGCCGCGAGCAGTACTTC. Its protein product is CASRGDSREQYF.

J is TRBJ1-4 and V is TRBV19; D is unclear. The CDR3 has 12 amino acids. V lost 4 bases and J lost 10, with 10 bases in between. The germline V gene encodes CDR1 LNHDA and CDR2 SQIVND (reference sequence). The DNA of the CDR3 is TGTGCCAGTAGTAGCCAGGTGGGAAAACTGTTTTTT. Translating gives CASSSQVGKLFF.

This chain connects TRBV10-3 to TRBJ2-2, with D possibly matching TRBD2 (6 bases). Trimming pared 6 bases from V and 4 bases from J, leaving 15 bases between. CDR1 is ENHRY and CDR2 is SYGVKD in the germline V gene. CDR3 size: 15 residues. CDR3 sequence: CAISYQMGGTGELFF. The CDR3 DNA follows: TGTGCCATCAGCTATCAGATGGGGGGCACCGGGGAGCTGTTTTTT.

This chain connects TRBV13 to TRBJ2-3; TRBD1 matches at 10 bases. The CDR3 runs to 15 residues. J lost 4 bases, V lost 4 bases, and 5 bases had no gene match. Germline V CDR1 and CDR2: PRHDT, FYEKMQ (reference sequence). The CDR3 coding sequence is TGTGCCAGCAGCTACCGGGACAGGGGCGCAGATACGCAGTATTTT. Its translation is CASSYRDRGADTQYF.